This T cell receptor (beta chain) originates from a study of T cells after yellow fever vaccination. Across the study: With SMART-Seq v4 Ultra Low Input, the fractions containing low cell numbers were prepared.

TCR cDNA was made by 5'RACE template switching, adding a universal primer site and UMIs. Via MiXCR, TCRdb re-called the 5' RACE reads, giving one row per CDR3 protein. The sample includes roughly 65,000 distinct CDR3 sequences, 5% to 6.5% seen only once; the top ten take roughly 2%. Study results and limitations: Subsequent to the booster, the majority of primary-vaccination clones reappeared (roughly 97% CD4, 88% CD8). It was a small share of clonotypes that appeared in both CD4 and CD8 compartments.

The CDR3 consists of 15 residues. V was trimmed by 4 bases and J by 6 bases, leaving 18 bases between them. CDR1 is SGHRS and CDR2 is YFSETQ in the germline V gene. This clonotype was counted ten times or more. The antigen remains undetermined. The TCR comes from a man between 18 and 35 years old who received the YFV17D yellow fever vaccine. The material sequenced was CD4+ T cells sorted from PBMCs, taken less than 16 days after the first yellow fever vaccination. This chain joins TRBV5-1 and TRBJ2-3, with D uncertain. CDR3 bases: TGCGCCAGCAGCCCGGAACCTCAGCAAGCTGATACGCAGTATTTT. As protein: CASSPEPQQADTQYF.